The clone carrying this TCR beta chain was seen many times. Antigen specificity is unknown. The source of the sample is a study of identical twins. Unique molecular identifiers were in the cDNA, with template-switch universal primer binding. One entry per CDR3 protein results from TCRdb running MiXCR on the 5' RACE reads. The sample comprises roughly 260,000 distinct CDR3 sequences, over 13% of which are singletons, and around 8.9% rests with the top ten. Study results and caveats: Sequences that were out-of-frame, alpha and twin-shared displayed an excess of low generation probability.

Germline V CDR1 and CDR2: SGHDN, FVKESK. The CDR3 extends over 15 amino acids. V lost 4 bases, J lost 5 bases, and 8 bases stayed unmatched. The sample consisted of memory (CD45RO+) T cells sorted from blood. This rearrangement joins TRBV14 to TRBJ2-7; TRBD1 matches at 10 bases. The TCR comes from a woman aged 18-29 years in good health. The chain's CDR3 is CASSLGTGELDEQYF. The CDR3 DNA sequence: TGTGCCAGCAGCCTCGGGACAGGGGAATTGGACGAGCAGTACTTC.